Listed below are T cell receptor beta chains from one sample, sequenced in a study of a mutant IDH1 vaccine in newly diagnosed glioma. The assay was immunoSEQ multiplex PCR, and TCRdb's table has in-frame clones only and misses some. Among approximately 35,000 clones listed, approximately 91% were seen once. The material was PBMCs, obtained from a glioma patient treated with radiotherapy, temozolomide or both. Every receptor here comes from a woman between 35 and 50 years old with glioma. Both conserved end residues are part of each CDR3. The order of the fields is V gene, clone size, D gene, J gene, CDR3 DNA, CDR3 protein. D genes are given only for firm matches. Size values are once, few and many counts, or a class for expanded clones, and some rows have none.

TRBV6-6	NA	NA	TRBJ1-5	TGTGCCAGCAGTAGCGGGCCTGACAGTAGCAATCAGCCCCAGCATTTT	CASSSGPDSSNQPQHF
TRBV19	NA	NA	TRBJ1-1	TGTGCCAGTAGTATAGATCTTCGCGGGAACACTGAAGCTTTCTTT	CASSIDLRGNTEAFF
TRBV4-1	NA	NA	TRBJ2-3	TGCGCCAGCAGCCCCTTGTCTGGAAGCACAGATACGCAGTATTTT	CASSPLSGSTDTQYF
TRBV18	once	NA	TRBJ1-2	TGTGCCAGCTCACCACTTACAGTGGACTATGGCTACACCTTC	CASSPLTVDYGYTF
TRBV6-1	NA	NA	TRBJ1-3	TGTGCCAGCAGTGAATGGGCGAGTGGATGGGCTGGAAACACCATATATTTT	CASSEWASGWAGNTIYF
TRBV2	NA	NA	TRBJ1-2	TGTGCCAGCATAATAGGGCGTCCCTATGGCTACACCTTC	CASIIGRPYGYTF
TRBV7-6	NA	NA	TRBJ1-4	TGTGCCAGCAGCCAAGGGAGGGGTGGAAAACTGTTTTTT	CASSQGRGGKLFF
TRBV2	NA	NA	TRBJ2-2	TGTGCCAGCAGTGAAAAAAGGGCCGGGGAGCTGTTTTTT	CASSEKRAGELFF
TRBV19	NA	NA	TRBJ1-6	TGTGCCAGTAGTATAGAACTGAATTCACCCCTCCACTTT	CASSIELNSPLHF
TRBV7-2	NA	NA	TRBJ1-1	TGTGCCAGCAGCATTCAGGGGAACACTGAAGCTTTCTTT	CASSIQGNTEAFF
TRBV4-2	NA	TRBD2	TRBJ2-7	TGTGCCAGCAGCCAAGTGACTAGCGGGAACTACGAGCAGTACTTC	CASSQVTSGNYEQYF
TRBV5-1	NA	NA	TRBJ2-6	TGCGCCAGCAGCCGACAGGCTACCGGGGCCAACGTCCTGACTTTC	CASSRQATGANVLTF
TRBV18	NA	NA	TRBJ1-1	TGTGCCAGCTCACCACCCAACGGGCTAAATGAAGCTTTCTTT	CASSPPNGLNEAFF